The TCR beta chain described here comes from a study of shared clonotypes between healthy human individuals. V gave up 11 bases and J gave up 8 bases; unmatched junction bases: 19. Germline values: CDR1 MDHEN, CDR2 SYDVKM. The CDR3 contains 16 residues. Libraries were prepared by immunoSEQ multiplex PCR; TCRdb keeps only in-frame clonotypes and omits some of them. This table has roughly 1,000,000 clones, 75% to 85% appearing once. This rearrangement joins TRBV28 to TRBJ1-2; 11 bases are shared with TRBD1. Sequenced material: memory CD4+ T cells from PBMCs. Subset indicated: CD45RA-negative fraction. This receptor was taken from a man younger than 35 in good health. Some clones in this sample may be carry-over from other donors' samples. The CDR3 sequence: CAGTEGQGATRSGYTF. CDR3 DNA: TGTGCCGGAACAGAAGGACAGGGGGCGACCCGAAGCGGCTACACCTTC.